The 11 T cell receptor beta chains listed next were all sequenced from one sample in a study of T cells in women clearing cervical HPV infection. Profiling relied on immunoSEQ multiplex PCR, and the TCRdb table lists in-frame clones only, not all of them. In all, the sample yields tens of thousands of clones. The sample comprised blood buffy coat. The receptors shown here come from a woman between 18 and 70 years old with a cervical HPV16 infection that either progressed to CIN3+ or cleared (not recorded which).

Of note for this clone: The read falls 3 residues short of the CDR3 end, and the missing part is taken from the germline J gene. V and J are TRBV20-1 and TRBJ2-3; tentatively, D is TRBD2 (6 bases). This CDR3 is 17 amino acids long. Germline V gene lookup returns CDR1 DFQATT and CDR2 SNEGSKA (reference sequence). V lost 1 base to trimming and J lost 1 base, with 18 bases between them. The CDR3: CSARVGLAYLRTDTQYF. The CDR3 bases that were read are TGCAGTGCTAGAGTCGGTCTAGCGTACCTCCGCACAGATACG.

Concerning this clone: Read coverage stops 3 residues before the CDR3 terminus; the germline J gene supplies the remainder. This rearrangement joins TRBV20-1 to TRBJ2-3, with TRBD2 identical over 14 bases. Germline V lookup: CDR1 DFQATT, CDR2 SNEGSKA (reference sequence). This CDR3 has 13 amino acids. The sequenced part of the CDR3 DNA is TGCAGTGCTATGGGACTAGCGGGGGAGACG. This sequence encodes CSAMGLAGET. The entire CDR3 is CSAMGLAGETQYF.

Of note for this clone: The read stops 3 residues short of the end of the CDR3; the missing end is completed from the germline J gene. The chain employs TRBV10-1 and TRBJ2-1, with 8 bases that match TRBD2. The CDR3 consists of 14 residues. The germline gives CDR1 WNHNN, CDR2 SYGVQD (reference sequence). V trimming: 3 bases; J trimming: 3 bases; junction bases outside the gene matches: 1. CDR3 protein: CASSESGSYNEQFF. The sequenced CDR3 bases are TGCGCCAGCAGTGAAAGCGGGAGCTACAATGAG.

To note about this clone: The read terminates 3 residues before the CDR3 end, so the remaining end is supplied by the germline J gene. The rearrangement uses TRBV6-2 or TRBV6-3 and TRBJ2-1; the D is unclear. Germline-derived CDR1 and CDR2 are MNHEY and SVGEGT. This CDR3 has 11 amino acids. The germline V and J ends were trimmed by 5 bases and 5 bases, with 4 bases remaining between them. CDR3 DNA, as far as it was read: TGTGCCAGCAGTCAGAACAATGAG. Translation: CASSQNNE. The CDR3 in full is CASSQNNEQFF.

Notes on this clone: The CDR3 end is not reached by the read, which stops 3 residues before it; the germline J gene fills it in. The chain carries TRBV7-9 and TRBJ2-3, with TRBD2 as a possible D gene (6 bases). V was shortened by 2 bases and J by 4 bases, with 13 bases between the two germline ends. The CDR3 extends over 15 amino acids. In germline, CDR1 is SEHNR, CDR2 FQNEAQ (reference sequence). CDR3 bases read: TGTGCCAGCAGCTTATGGGACTTCGGGGCAGATACG. Its protein is CASSLWDFGADT. The whole CDR3 reads CASSLWDFGADTQYF. The complete variable domain, with remaining parts taken from reference TRBV7-9 and TRBJ2-3, reads DTGVSQNPRHKITKRGQNVTFRCDPISEHNRLYWYRQTLGQGPEFLTYFQNEAQLEKSRLLSDRFSAERPKGSFSTLEIQRTEQGDSAMYLCASSLWDFGADTQYFGPGTRLTVL.

The CDR3 protein is CASATNDRSYEQYF. The covered CDR3 bases are TGTGCTAGTGCCACCAATGACAGGTCCTACGAG. V usage is TRBV12-5 and J usage is TRBJ2-7; TRBD1 might be the D (6 bases). Coverage ceases 3 residues before the CDR3 finishes, and the germline J gene fills in the end. The CDR3 has 14 residues. Looked up from germline, CDR1 is LGHNT and CDR2 is FRNRAP. Trimming took 7 bases from V and 1 from J, leaving 14 bases between them.

About this clone itself: The read finishes 3 residues shy of the CDR3 end, and the germline J gene is used to complete it. This chain links TRBV20-1 with TRBJ2-3; perhaps TRBD2 as D (7 bases). In germline, CDR1 is DFQATT, CDR2 SNEGSKA (reference sequence). CDR3 size: 14 residues. Partial CDR3 DNA: TGCAGTGCTAGCGACAGGATGGGAGGGGAGACG. Amino acid sequence: CSASDRMGGET. The whole CDR3 protein reads CSASDRMGGETQYF.

Worth noting for this clone: The read terminates 3 residues before the CDR3 end, so the remaining end is supplied by the germline J gene. The chain carries TRBV9 and TRBJ2-7; TRBD1 might be the D (5 bases). Germline V gene sequence: CDR1 SGDLS, CDR2 YYNGEE. This CDR3 is built from 14 residues. V lost 6 bases to trimming and J lost 5 bases, with 18 bases between them. CDR3 DNA (partial): TGTGCCAGCACACCTTGGGCCAGGGTGGACGAG. It is translated as CASTPWARVDE. The full-length CDR3 reads as CASTPWARVDEQYF.

In the case of this clone: The CDR3 end is not reached by the read, which stops 3 residues before it; the germline J gene fills it in. The chain has TRBV4-1 and TRBJ1-2, with TRBD1 matching over 9 bases. The CDR3 length is 14 residues. V lost 4 bases to trimming and J lost 7 bases; unmatched junction nucleotides: 7. Per germline, CDR1 MGHRA and CDR2 YSYEKL. CDR3 bases read: TGCGCCAGCAGCCTAAACAGGGGGCCGGGTGGC. It codes for CASSLNRGPGG. The CDR3, in full, reads CASSLNRGPGGYTF.

Of note for this clone: The read ends 3 residues early relative to the CDR3; the germline J gene fills the gap. This chain joins TRBV6-1 and TRBJ2-2; D not resolved. Germline-derived CDR1 and CDR2 are MNHNS and SASEGT. The CDR3 is made up of 15 amino acids. Deletions cut 4 bases from V and 5 bases from J, with 14 bases between. The CDR3 is CASSARSVETGELFF. The sequenced CDR3 bases are TGTGCCAGCAGTGCCCGATCGGTTGAAACCGGGGAG.

Details on this clone: The read terminates 3 residues before the CDR3 end, so the remaining end is supplied by the germline J gene. V is TRBV7-7 and J is TRBJ1-2; D is possibly TRBD1 (6 bases). The CDR3 consists of 14 residues. Germline V CDR1 and CDR2: SSHAT, FNYEAQ (reference sequence). The DNA read from the CDR3 is TGTGCCAGCAGCTCAGGGGTCTTGGACAATGAC. It yields the protein CASSSGVLDND. The complete CDR3 protein is CASSSGVLDNDYTF.